A selection of T cell receptor beta chains follows, all from one sample in a study of blood T cell repertoires in COVID-19. The assay was immunoSEQ multiplex PCR, and TCRdb's table has in-frame clones only and misses some. The table lists tens of thousands of clones, 85% to 90% of them singletons. The sample was peripheral blood. The receptors originated from a man in his 70s with active or convalescent COVID-19. Each CDR3 is given with its conserved first and last residue. D genes are given only for firm matches. Part of the rows lack a size; the others show once, few, many or a class for expanded clones.

D gene,J gene,clone size,V gene,CDR3 DNA,CDR3 protein
-,TRBJ2-7,-,TRBV21-1,TGTGCCAGCAAAGGGGCCTATTCCTACGAGCAGTACTTC,CASKGAYSYEQYF
-,TRBJ1-1,-,TRBV5-1,TGCGCCAGCAGTACCGGTTCAGGGCCCGTCACTGAAGCTTTCTTT,CASSTGSGPVTEAFF
TRBD1,TRBJ1-1,-,TRBV5-1,TGCGCCAGCAGCACGTCGTACAGGGGGAACACTGAAGCTTTCTTT,CASSTSYRGNTEAFF
-,TRBJ2-1,-,TRBV7-9,TGTGCCAGCAGCTTAAGCAGGGGCTCCTACAATGAGCAGTTCTTC,CASSLSRGSYNEQFF
TRBD1,TRBJ1-2,-,TRBV28,TGTGCCAGCAGTTTTTCCTACAGGGGGCCGAACTATGGCTACACCTTC,CASSFSYRGPNYGYTF
-,TRBJ2-3,-,TRBV27,TGTGCCAGTCAGTTCTTGGGCACAGATACGCAGTATTTT,CASQFLGTDTQYF
-,TRBJ2-7,-,TRBV7-8,TGTGCCAGCAGCCCCCTCCGGGGGGCGGTTCTCTCCTACGAGCAGTACTTC,CASSPLRGAVLSYEQYF
-,TRBJ1-1,-,TRBV7-8,TGTGCCAGCATCGCTTGGACTGCGACGAACACTGAAGCTTTCTTT,CASIAWTATNTEAFF
TRBD1,TRBJ2-1,-,TRBV7-2,TGTGCCAGCAGCTCATTCCAGGGGGCTTCCTACAATGAGCAGTTCTTC,CASSSFQGASYNEQFF
TRBD1,TRBJ1-1,-,TRBV5-1,TGCGCCAGCAGCTTTGACAGGGTCACTGAAGCTTTCTTT,CASSFDRVTEAFF
-,TRBJ1-1,-,TRBV15,TGTGCCACCAGCATAACAGGAGCTGAAGCTTTCTTT,CATSITGAEAFF
TRBD1,TRBJ2-1,once,TRBV7-3,TGTGCCAGCAGCACACGGACAGGGGGTTTGGATGAGCAGTTCTTC,CASSTRTGGLDEQFF
TRBD1,TRBJ1-1,-,TRBV7-3,TGTGCCAGCAGCTTACAATCCGGACAGGGTAACACTGAAGCTTTCTTT,CASSLQSGQGNTEAFF
-,TRBJ1-4,-,TRBV29-1,TGCAGCGCATACCAGGGCTCTAGTGAAAAACTGTTTTTT,CSAYQGSSEKLFF
TRBD1,TRBJ1-2,-,TRBV28,TGTGCCAGCAGTCTTAACCGACAGGGGGCTTTGCGGGGCTACACCTTC,CASSLNRQGALRGYTF
TRBD1,TRBJ2-7,-,TRBV29-1,TGCAGCGTTGAGGGACAGGGGGCTCGGGAGCAGTACTTC,CSVEGQGAREQYF
-,TRBJ2-7,few,TRBV7-9,TGTGCCAGCAGCTCCTCCAGTCGCCCCGACGAGCAGTACTTC,CASSSSSRPDEQYF
TRBD1,TRBJ1-2,few,TRBV5-4,TGTGCCAGCAGCTTGGGCGGGACAGTAAAAGCTAACTATGGCTACACCTTC,CASSLGGTVKANYGYTF
-,TRBJ1-1,once,TRBV2,TGTGCCAGCATTGAGATCCCCGGGTACACTGAAGCTTTCTTT,CASIEIPGYTEAFF
-,TRBJ1-2,-,TRBV2,TGTGCCAGCAGTCCGGACAGTAACTATGGCTACACCTTC,CASSPDSNYGYTF
TRBD1,TRBJ2-5,-,TRBV28,TGTGCCAGCCTTCCACTACAGGGGGAGACCCAGTACTTC,CASLPLQGETQYF
-,TRBJ1-4,-,TRBV29-1,TGCAGCGTTGAAGATACTCTTGCAGGAAAACTGTTTTTT,CSVEDTLAGKLFF
TRBD2,TRBJ2-1,-,TRBV9,TGTGCCAGCAGCGTAGCTAGCAGCGGGAGTTGGCATGAGCAGTTCTTC,CASSVASSGSWHEQFF
-,TRBJ2-5,-,TRBV4-2,TGTGCCAGCAGCCAAACTTCGGGTTTGGGAGAGACCCAGTACTTC,CASSQTSGLGETQYF
-,TRBJ2-1,few,TRBV13,TGTGCCAGCAGCTCCCCTAGCGAGGGATCCTACAATGAGCAGTTCTTC,CASSSPSEGSYNEQFF
TRBD1,TRBJ1-3,-,TRBV6-5,TGTGCCAGCAGTTACTCGGGACAGGGCACTGGAAACACCATATATTTT,CASSYSGQGTGNTIYF
-,TRBJ2-5,-,TRBV20-1,TGCAGTGCTAGTCGGGCTAGCTCCGAGACCCAGTACTTC,CSASRASSETQYF
-,TRBJ1-1,-,TRBV18,TGTGCCAGCTCACCTGCAGTTTCTCGGGTGAACACTGAAGCTTTCTTT,CASSPAVSRVNTEAFF
-,TRBJ1-5,-,TRBV28,TGTGCCAGCAGTCAAAATCAGCCCCAGCATTTT,CASSQNQPQHF
TRBD1,TRBJ2-7,-,TRBV10-3,TGTGCCATCAGTGCAACGGACAGGGGGTACGAGCAGTACTTC,CAISATDRGYEQYF
TRBD2,TRBJ2-5,-,TRBV5-1,TGCGCCAGCAGCTCTGCTTACGGGACTAGCGTCTCTGAGACCCAGTACTTC,CASSSAYGTSVSETQYF
TRBD1,TRBJ2-4,-,TRBV10-1,TGCGCCAGCAACTTGACAGGGTTGGCAAACATTCAGTACTTC,CASNLTGLANIQYF
-,TRBJ2-7,-,TRBV29-1,TGCAGCGTTTTCACCTACGAGCAGTACTTC,CSVFTYEQYF
-,TRBJ1-5,-,TRBV28,TGTGCCAGCAGCCTCCCCCGGACAGAGGATCAGCCCCAGCATTTT,CASSLPRTEDQPQHF
-,TRBJ1-3,-,TRBV6-1,TGTGCCAGCAGTGAGATACACTCTGGAAACACCATATATTTT,CASSEIHSGNTIYF
-,TRBJ1-5,-,TRBV24-1,TGTGCCACCAGTGCCCCGGGAAATCAGCCCCAGCATTTT,CATSAPGNQPQHF
-,TRBJ1-3,-,TRBV14,TGTGCCAGCAGCCAAGATTTTGGTAGTATATATTTT,CASSQDFGSIYF
TRBD2,TRBJ2-7,-,TRBV30,TGTGCCTGGAGCCCGACAGCCGGGGGGTACGAGCAGTACTTC,CAWSPTAGGYEQYF
TRBD1,TRBJ2-7,-,TRBV28,TGTGCCAGCAGCCGACGCAGGGGGCTGAATCGCTCCGAGCAGTACTTC,CASSRRRGLNRSEQYF
-,TRBJ1-6,few,TRBV27,TGTGCCAGCAGTTTATCGGGGGGGGGTACGTATTCACCCCTCCACTTT,CASSLSGGGTYSPLHF
TRBD2,TRBJ2-2,-,TRBV3-1/TRBV3-2,TGTGCCAGCAGCCGGGGACTAGCGGGACAATCGTCCGGGGAGCTGTTTTTT,CASSRGLAGQSSGELFF
-,TRBJ1-4,-,TRBV6-5,TGTGCCAGCAGGGCAGGGGTGGGGAAACTGTTTTTT,CASRAGVGKLFF
TRBD1,TRBJ1-5,-,TRBV3-1/TRBV3-2,TGTGCCAGCAGCGCTACCGGGACAGGGTTTCAGCCCCAGCATTTT,CASSATGTGFQPQHF
-,TRBJ1-2,-,TRBV6-5,TGTGCCAGCAGTATTTCCGGGTCCTATGGCTACACCTTC,CASSISGSYGYTF
-,TRBJ2-6,-,TRBV2,TGTGCCAGCAGTGACAGGGGATCTGGGGCCAACGTCCTGACTTTC,CASSDRGSGANVLTF
TRBD1,TRBJ1-4,-,TRBV7-9,TGTGCCAGCAGCTTAGATCAGGGGGCGCATGAAAAACTGTTTTTT,CASSLDQGAHEKLFF
TRBD1,TRBJ1-1,-,TRBV7-9,TGTGCCAATAGAGGACAGGGAGACACTGAAGCTTTCTTT,CANRGQGDTEAFF
-,TRBJ1-3,-,TRBV15,TGTGCCACCAGCAGAGAGAGGCGACTCCTCTCTGGAAACACCATATATTTT,CATSRERRLLSGNTIYF
-,TRBJ2-5,few,TRBV7-2,TGTGCCAGCAGCTTAGTTTCCTTAGCCCAAGAGACCCAGTACTTC,CASSLVSLAQETQYF
TRBD2,TRBJ2-7,-,TRBV28,TGTGCCAGCAACGGACTAGCGGGAGTGGGCGAGCAGTACTTC,CASNGLAGVGEQYF
TRBD1,TRBJ1-1,-,TRBV5-6,TGTGCCAGCAGCTTCACGGGACAGGCGATACCTGAAGCTTTCTTT,CASSFTGQAIPEAFF
-,TRBJ2-3,-,TRBV5-4,TGTGCCAGCAGCTTGATTAGCGCCACAGATACGCAGTATTTT,CASSLISATDTQYF
TRBD1,TRBJ1-1,-,TRBV27,TGTGCCAGCAGGCCGCAGGGGGCGAGGACTGAAGCTTTCTTT,CASRPQGARTEAFF
TRBD1,TRBJ2-7,few,TRBV7-2,TGTGCCAGCAGCTTAGCCGCGACAGGGGTTACATACTTC,CASSLAATGVTYF
-,TRBJ2-7,-,TRBV7-9,TGTGCCAGCAGCGCTACAGGGTATCCTCACTACGAGCAGTACTTC,CASSATGYPHYEQYF
TRBD1,TRBJ2-7,-,TRBV7-2,TGTGCCAGCAGCTTAGCTTCAGGGGGCCCCTACGAGCAGTACTTC,CASSLASGGPYEQYF
TRBD1,TRBJ1-2,-,TRBV18,TGTGCCAGCCTGCAGGGACAGTTCCATGGCTACACCTTC,CASLQGQFHGYTF
TRBD2,TRBJ2-3,-,TRBV5-1,TGCGCCAGCAGCGGACTAGCGGGAGGGCCTACTTTGGATACGCAGTATTTT,CASSGLAGGPTLDTQYF
-,TRBJ2-3,-,TRBV6-5,TGTGCCAGCGCCCACCCGGGTACGCAGTATTTT,CASAHPGTQYF
TRBD1,TRBJ1-5,-,TRBV7-2,TGTGCCAGCAGCTGGGGGACAGGAAGCGATCAGCCCCAGCATTTT,CASSWGTGSDQPQHF